The entry below gives a single T cell receptor beta chain sequence along with its context. Its antigen remains unknown. This entry comes from a study of graft-versus-host responses after intestinal transplantation. Libraries were prepared by immunoSEQ multiplex PCR; TCRdb keeps only in-frame clonotypes and omits some of them. The data hold about 71,000 clones, with 94% observed a single time. V shed 5 bases, J shed 3 bases, and the junction held 9 bases outside the gene matches. The CDR3 has 15 residues. The germline gives CDR1 MNHEY, CDR2 SVGAGI. This sequence joins TRBV6-5 and TRBJ2-7, with 8 bases matching TRBD1. Sequences were derived from unstimulated CD8+ T cells sorted from spleen or lymph node cells, sampled before intestinal transplant. The sequence was obtained from a human donor who received an intestinal transplant. The CDR3 reads CASSHAGTGRYEQYF. The CDR3 DNA follows: TGTGCCAGCAGTCACGCCGGGACAGGCCGCTACGAGCAGTACTTC.